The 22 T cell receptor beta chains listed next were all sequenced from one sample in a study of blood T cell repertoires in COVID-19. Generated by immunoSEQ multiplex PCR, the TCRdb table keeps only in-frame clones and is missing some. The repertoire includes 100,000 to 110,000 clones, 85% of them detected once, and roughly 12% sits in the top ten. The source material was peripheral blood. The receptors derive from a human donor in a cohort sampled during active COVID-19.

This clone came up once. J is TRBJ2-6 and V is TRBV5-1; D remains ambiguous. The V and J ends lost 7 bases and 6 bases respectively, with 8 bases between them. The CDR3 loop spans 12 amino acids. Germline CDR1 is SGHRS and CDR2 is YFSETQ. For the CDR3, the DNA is TGCGCCAGCGGGCGTCAGGCCAACGTCCTGACTTTC. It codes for CASGRQANVLTF.

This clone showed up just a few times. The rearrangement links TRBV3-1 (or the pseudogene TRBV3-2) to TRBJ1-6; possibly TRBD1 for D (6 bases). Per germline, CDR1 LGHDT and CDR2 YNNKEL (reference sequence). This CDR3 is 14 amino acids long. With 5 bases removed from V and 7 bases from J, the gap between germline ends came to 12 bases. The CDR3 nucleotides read TGTGCCAGCAGCGACGGGACACCGAATTCACCCCTCCACTTT. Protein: CASSDGTPNSPLHF.

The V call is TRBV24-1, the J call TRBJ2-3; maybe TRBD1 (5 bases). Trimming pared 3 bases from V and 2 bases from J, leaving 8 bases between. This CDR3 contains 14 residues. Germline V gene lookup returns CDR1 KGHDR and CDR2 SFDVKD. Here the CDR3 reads CATSDTGYTDTQYF. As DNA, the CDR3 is TGTGCCACCAGTGATACAGGATACACAGATACGCAGTATTTT.

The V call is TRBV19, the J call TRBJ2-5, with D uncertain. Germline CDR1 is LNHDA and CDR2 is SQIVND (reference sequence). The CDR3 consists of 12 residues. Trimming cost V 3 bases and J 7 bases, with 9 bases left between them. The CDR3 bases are TGTGCCAGTAGTATTTACCCGGGGACCCAGTACTTC. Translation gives CASSIYPGTQYF.

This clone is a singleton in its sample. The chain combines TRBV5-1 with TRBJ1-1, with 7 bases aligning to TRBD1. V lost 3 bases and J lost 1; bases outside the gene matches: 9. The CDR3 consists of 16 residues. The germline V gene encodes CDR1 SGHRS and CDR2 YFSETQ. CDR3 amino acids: CASSYEAGTANTEAFF. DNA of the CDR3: TGCGCCAGCAGCTACGAGGCCGGGACAGCGAACACTGAAGCTTTCTTT. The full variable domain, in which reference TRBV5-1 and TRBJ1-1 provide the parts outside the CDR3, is KAGVTQTPRYLIKTRGQQVTLSCSPISGHRSVSWYQQTPGQGLQFLFEYFSETQRNKGNFPGRFSGRQFSNSRSEMNVSTLELGDSALYLCASSYEAGTANTEAFFGQGTRLTVV.

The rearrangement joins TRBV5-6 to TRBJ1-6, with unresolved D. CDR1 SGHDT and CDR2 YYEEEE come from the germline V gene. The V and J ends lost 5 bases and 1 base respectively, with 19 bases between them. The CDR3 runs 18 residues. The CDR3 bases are TGTGCCAGCAGTCATAGTAACCGGGTGAGGTCCTATAATTCACCCCTCCACTTT. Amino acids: CASSHSNRVRSYNSPLHF.

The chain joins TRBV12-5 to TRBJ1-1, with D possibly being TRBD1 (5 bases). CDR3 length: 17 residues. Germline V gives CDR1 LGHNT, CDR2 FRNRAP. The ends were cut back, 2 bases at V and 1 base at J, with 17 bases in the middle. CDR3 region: CASGLPPSAGGNTEAFF. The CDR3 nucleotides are TGTGCTAGTGGTTTGCCCCCCAGCGCGGGGGGGAACACTGAAGCTTTCTTT.

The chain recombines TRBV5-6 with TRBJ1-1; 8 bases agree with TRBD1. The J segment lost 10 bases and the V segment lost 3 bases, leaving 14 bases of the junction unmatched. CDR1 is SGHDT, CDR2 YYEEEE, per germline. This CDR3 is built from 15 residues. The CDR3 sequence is CASSWREAGGYGAFF. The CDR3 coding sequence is TGTGCCAGCAGCTGGAGGGAGGCAGGGGGCTACGGAGCTTTCTTT.

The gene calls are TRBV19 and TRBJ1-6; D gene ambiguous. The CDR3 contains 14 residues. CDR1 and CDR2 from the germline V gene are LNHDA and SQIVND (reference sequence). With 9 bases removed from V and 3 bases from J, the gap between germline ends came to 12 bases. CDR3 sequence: CASKTGSYNSPLHF. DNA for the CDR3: TGTGCCAGCAAGACTGGGAGCTATAATTCACCCCTCCACTTT. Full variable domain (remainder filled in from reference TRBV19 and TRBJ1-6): DGGITQSPKYLFRKEGQNVTLSCEQNLNHDAMYWYRQDPGQGLRLIYYSQIVNDFQKGDIAEGYSVSREKKESFPLTVTSAQKNPTAFYLCASKTGSYNSPLHFGNGTRLTVT.

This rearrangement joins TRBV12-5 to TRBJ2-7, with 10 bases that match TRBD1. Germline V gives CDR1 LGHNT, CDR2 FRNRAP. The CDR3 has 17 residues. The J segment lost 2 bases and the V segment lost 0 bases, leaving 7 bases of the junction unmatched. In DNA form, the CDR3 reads TGTGCTAGTGGTTTGGTTTTCGGACAGGGGGGGACCTACGAGCAGTACTTC. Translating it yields CASGLVFGQGGTYEQYF. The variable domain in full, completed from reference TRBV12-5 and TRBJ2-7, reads DARVTQTPRHKVTEMGQEVTMRCQPILGHNTVFWYRQTMMQGLELLAYFRNRAPLDDSGMPKDRFSAEMPDATLATLKIQPSEPRDSAVYFCASGLVFGQGGTYEQYFGPGTRLTVT.

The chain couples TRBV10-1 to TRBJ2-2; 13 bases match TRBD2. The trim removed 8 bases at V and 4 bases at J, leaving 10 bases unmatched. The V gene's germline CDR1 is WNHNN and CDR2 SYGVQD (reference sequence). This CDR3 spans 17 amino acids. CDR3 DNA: TGCGCCAGCGACCGGACTAGCGGGAGTCCGGGCACCGGGGAGCTGTTTTTT. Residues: CASDRTSGSPGTGELFF.

The CDR3: CASSPTGISNQPQHF. In DNA form, the CDR3 reads TGTGCCAGCAGCCCCACAGGGATTAGCAATCAGCCCCAGCATTTT. The chain recombines TRBV11-2 with TRBJ1-5; tentatively, D is TRBD1 (6 bases). The CDR3 has 15 residues. V lost 5 bases to trimming and J lost 0 bases, with 11 bases between them. Germline V CDR1 and CDR2: SGHAT, FQNNGV.

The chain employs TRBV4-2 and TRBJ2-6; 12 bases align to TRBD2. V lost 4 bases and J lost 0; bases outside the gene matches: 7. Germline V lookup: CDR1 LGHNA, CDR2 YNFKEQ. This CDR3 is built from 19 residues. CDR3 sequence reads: CASSPRTSGDSSGANVLTF. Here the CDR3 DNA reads TGTGCCAGCAGCCCTCGGACTAGCGGGGACAGCTCTGGGGCCAACGTCCTGACTTTC.

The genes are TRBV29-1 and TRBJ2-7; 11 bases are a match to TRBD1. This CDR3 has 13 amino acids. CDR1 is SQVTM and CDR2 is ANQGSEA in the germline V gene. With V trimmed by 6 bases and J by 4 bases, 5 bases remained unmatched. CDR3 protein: CSVGTGGPYEQYF. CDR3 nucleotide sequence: TGCAGCGTCGGGACAGGGGGACCTTACGAGCAGTACTTC.

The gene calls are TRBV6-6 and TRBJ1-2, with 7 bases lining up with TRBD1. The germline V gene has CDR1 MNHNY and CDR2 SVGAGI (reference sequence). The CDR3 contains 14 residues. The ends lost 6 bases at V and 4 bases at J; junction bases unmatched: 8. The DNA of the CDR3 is TGTGCCAGCAGCTTACCCGGGACAGCCTATGGCTACACCTTC. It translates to CASSLPGTAYGYTF.

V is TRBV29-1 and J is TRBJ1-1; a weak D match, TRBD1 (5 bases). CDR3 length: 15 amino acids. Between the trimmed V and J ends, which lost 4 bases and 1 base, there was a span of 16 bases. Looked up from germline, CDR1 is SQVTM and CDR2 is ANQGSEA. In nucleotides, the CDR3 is TGCAGCGTTGTTGGCCAGGGTTTCGGGAACACTGAAGCTTTCTTT. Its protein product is CSVVGQGFGNTEAFF.

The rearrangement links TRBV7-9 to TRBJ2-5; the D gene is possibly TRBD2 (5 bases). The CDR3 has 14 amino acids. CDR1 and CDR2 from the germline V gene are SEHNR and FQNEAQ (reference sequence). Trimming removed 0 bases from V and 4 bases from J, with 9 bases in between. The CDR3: CASSLAGAGETQYF. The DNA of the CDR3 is TGTGCCAGCAGCTTAGCGGGAGCAGGAGAGACCCAGTACTTC. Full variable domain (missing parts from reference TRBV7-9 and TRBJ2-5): DTGVSQNPRHKITKRGQNVTFRCDPISEHNRLYWYRQTLGQGPEFLTYFQNEAQLEKSRLLSDRFSAERPKGSFSTLEIQRTEQGDSAMYLCASSLAGAGETQYFGPGTRLLVL.

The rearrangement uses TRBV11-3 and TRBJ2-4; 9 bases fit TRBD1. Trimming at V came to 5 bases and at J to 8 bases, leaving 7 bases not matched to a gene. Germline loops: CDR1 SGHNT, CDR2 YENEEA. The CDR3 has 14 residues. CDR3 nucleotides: TGTGCCAGCAGCCAGGGACAGGGTGGGGACATTCAGTACTTC. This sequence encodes CASSQGQGGDIQYF.

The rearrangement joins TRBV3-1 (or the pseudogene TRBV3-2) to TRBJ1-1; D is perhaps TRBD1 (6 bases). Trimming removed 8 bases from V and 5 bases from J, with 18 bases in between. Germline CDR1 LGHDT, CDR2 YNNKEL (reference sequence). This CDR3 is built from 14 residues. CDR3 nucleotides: TGTGCCAGCCCCGAAGGGGGGGGCGGGACTGAAGCTTTCTTT. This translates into CASPEGGGGTEAFF.

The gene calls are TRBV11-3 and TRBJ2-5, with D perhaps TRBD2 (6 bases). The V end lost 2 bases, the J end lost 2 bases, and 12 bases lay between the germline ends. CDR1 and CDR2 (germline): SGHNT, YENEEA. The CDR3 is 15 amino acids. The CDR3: CASSLFSGGQETQYF. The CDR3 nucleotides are TGTGCCAGCAGCTTATTTAGCGGAGGTCAAGAGACCCAGTACTTC.

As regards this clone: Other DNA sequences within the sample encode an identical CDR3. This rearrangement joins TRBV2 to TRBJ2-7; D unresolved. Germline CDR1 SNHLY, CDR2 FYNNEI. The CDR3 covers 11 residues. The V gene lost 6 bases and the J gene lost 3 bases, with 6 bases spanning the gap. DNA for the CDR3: TGTGCCAGCAGCCCCCTCTACGAGCAGTACTTC. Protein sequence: CASSPLYEQYF.

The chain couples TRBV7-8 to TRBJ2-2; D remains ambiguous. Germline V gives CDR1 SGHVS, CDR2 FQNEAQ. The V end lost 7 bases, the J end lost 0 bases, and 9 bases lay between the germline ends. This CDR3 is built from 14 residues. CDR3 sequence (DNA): TGTGCCAGCATCTCTCCCGCGAACACCGGGGAGCTGTTTTTT. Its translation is CASISPANTGELFF.